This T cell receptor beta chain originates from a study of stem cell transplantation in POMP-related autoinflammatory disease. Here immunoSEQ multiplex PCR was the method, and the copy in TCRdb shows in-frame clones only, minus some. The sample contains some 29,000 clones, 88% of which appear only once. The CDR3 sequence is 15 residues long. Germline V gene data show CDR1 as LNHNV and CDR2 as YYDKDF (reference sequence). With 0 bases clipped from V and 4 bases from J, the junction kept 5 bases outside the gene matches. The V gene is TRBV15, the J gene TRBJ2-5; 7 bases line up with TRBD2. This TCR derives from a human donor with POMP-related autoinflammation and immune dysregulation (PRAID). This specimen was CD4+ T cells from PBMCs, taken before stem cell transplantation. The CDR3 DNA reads TGTGCCACCAGCAGAGATGCTGGCGGGGGAGAGACCCAGTACTTC. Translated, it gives CATSRDAGGGETQYF.